This TCR beta chain was retrieved from a study of T cells of healthy individuals. V dropped 2 bases and J dropped 3 bases, with 10 bases sitting between them. This CDR3 has 13 residues. The germline gives CDR1 DFQATT, CDR2 SNEGSKA (reference sequence). This clonotype was observed many times. TCRdb itself ran the 5' RACE reads through MiXCR, one entry per CDR3 protein. The sample has 38,000 or so distinct CDR3 sequences, approximately 5% seen once. This receptor was obtained from a human donor in good health. This rearrangement joins TRBV20-1 to TRBJ1-1; the D is unclear. The CDR3 sequence is CSARWRADTEAFF. CDR3 coding DNA: TGCAGTGCTAGATGGCGGGCAGACACTGAAGCTTTCTTT.